The entry below describes one T cell receptor beta chain. This CDR3 has 15 amino acids. The V gene lost 0 bases and the J gene lost 7 bases, with 11 bases spanning the gap. Germline values: CDR1 SGDLS, CDR2 YYNGEE. The data are from a study of blood T cell repertoires in COVID-19. Study-level information: COVID-19 samples from acute and convalescent phases originated in the United States, Italy and Spain. T cells, B-cell-depleted T cells, or PBMCs supplied cDNA or gDNA.

Repertoires were generated with immunoSEQ multiplex PCR, while TCRdb's copy carries only in-frame clones and drops some. The table has approximately 250,000 clones, 80% to 90% seen once. Sequencing was carried out using peripheral blood. V gene TRBV9 combines with J gene TRBJ1-6; D gene ambiguous. The receptor comes from a man aged 25 to 40 who had recovered from COVID-19. The CDR3 DNA sequence: TGTGCCAGCAGCGTAGAGCCAGGCGTAAATTCACCCCTCCACTTT. Translated, it gives CASSVEPGVNSPLHF.